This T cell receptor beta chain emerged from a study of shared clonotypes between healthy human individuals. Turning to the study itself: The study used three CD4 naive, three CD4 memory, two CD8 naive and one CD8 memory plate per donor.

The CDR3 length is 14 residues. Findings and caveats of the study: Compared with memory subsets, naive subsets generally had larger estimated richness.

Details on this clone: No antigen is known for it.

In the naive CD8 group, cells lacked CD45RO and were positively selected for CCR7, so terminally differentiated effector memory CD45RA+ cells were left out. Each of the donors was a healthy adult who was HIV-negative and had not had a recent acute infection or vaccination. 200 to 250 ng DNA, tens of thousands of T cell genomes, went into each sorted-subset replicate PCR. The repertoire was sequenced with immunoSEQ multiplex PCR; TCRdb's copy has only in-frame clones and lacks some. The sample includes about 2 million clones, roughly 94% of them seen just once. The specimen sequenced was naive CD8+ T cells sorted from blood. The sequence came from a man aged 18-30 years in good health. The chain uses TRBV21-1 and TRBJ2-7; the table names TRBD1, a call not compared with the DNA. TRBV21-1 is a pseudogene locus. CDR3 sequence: CASTTRTGTYEQYF. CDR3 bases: TGTGCCAGCACCACGAGGACAGGGACCTACGAGCAGTACTTC.